This T cell receptor beta chain was documented in a study of cytomegalovirus exposure and HLA in healthy donors. V was cut by 0 bases and J by 0 bases, with 10 bases left in between. CDR3 length: 16 amino acids. The germline V gene encodes CDR1 LGHNA and CDR2 YSLEER. Researchers ran the PCR with 60 Vbeta and 13 Jbeta primers. Here immunoSEQ multiplex PCR was the method, and the copy in TCRdb shows in-frame clones only, minus some. This table holds some 140,000 clones, over 65% found once. This receptor was obtained from a man in his thirties or forties in good health and CMV-seronegative. The chain links TRBV4-3 to TRBJ2-3; D is ambiguous. The sequencing input was PBMCs. Written as DNA, the CDR3 is TGCGCCAGCAGCCAAGATATGGGCTCTAGCACAGATACGCAGTATTTT. Protein sequence: CASSQDMGSSTDTQYF.